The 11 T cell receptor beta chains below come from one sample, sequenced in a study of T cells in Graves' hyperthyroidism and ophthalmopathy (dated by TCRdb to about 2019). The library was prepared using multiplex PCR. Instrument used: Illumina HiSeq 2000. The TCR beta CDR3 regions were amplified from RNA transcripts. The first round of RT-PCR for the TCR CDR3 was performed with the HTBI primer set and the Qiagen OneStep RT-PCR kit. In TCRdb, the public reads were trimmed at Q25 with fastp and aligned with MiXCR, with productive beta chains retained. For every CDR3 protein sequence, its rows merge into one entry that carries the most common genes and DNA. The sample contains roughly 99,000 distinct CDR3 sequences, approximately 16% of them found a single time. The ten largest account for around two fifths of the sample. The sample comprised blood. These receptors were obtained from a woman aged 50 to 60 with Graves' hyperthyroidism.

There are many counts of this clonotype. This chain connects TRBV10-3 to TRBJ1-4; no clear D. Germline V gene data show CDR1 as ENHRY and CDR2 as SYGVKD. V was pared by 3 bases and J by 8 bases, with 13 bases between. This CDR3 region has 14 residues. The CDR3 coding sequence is TGTGCCATCAGTGATGTCGGGTCGGGGGAAAAACTGTTTTTT. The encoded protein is CAISDVGSGEKLFF.

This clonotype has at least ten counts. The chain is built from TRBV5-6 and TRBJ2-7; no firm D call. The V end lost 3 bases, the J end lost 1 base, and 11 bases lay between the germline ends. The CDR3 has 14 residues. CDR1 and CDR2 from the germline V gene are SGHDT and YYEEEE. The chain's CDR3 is CASSSLMGSYEQYV. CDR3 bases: TGTGCCAGCAGCTCTCTGATGGGATCCTACGAGCAGTACGTC.

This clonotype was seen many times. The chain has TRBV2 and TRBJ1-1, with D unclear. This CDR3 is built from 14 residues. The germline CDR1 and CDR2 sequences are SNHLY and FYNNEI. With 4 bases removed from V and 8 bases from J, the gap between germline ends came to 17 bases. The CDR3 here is CASSALGRGREAFF. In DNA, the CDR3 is TGTGCCAGCAGTGCCCTCGGAAGAGGGAGAGAAGCTTTCTTT.

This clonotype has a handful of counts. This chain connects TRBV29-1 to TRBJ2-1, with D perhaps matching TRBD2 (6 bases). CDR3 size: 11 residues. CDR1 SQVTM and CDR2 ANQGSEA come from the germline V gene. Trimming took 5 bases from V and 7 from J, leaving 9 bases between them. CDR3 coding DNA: TGCAGCGTTCCGGGGGTAAATGAGCAGTTCTTC. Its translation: CSVPGVNEQFF.

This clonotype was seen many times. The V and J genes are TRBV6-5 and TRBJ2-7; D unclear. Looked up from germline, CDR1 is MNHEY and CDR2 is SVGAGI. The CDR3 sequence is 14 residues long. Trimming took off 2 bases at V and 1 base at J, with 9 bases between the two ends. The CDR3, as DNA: TGTGCCAGCAGTTACAATAGGGATTCCTACGAGCAGTACGTC. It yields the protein CASSYNRDSYEQYV.

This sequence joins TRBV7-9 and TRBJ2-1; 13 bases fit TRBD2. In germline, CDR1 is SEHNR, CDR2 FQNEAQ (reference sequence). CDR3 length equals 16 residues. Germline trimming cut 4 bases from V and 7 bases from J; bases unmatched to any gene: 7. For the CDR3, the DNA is TGTGCCAGCAGCTCTTCTCGGACTAGCGGGGGTAATGAGCAGTTCTTC. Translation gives CASSSSRTSGGNEQFF.

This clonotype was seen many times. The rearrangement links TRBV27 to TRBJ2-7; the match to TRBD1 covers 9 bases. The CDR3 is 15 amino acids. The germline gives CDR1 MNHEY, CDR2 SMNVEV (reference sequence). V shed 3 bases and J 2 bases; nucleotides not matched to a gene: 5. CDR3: CASSLAGQGTYEQYF. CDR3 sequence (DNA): TGTGCCAGCAGTTTGGCGGGACAGGGAACCTACGAGCAGTACTTC.

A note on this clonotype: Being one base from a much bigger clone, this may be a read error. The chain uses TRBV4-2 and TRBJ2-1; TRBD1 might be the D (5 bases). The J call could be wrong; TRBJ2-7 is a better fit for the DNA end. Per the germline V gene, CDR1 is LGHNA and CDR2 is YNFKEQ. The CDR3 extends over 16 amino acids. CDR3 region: CASSQVVGRGNNEQYF. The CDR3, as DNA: TGTGCCAGCAGCCAAGTAGTGGGAAGGGGTAACAATGAGCAGTACTTC.

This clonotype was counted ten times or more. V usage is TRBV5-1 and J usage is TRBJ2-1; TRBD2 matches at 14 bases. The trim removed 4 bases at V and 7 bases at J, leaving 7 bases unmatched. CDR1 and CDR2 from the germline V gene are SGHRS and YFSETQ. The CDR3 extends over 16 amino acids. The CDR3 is CASSPETSGRANEQFF. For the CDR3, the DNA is TGCGCCAGCAGCCCCGAGACTAGCGGGAGGGCGAATGAGCAGTTCTTC.

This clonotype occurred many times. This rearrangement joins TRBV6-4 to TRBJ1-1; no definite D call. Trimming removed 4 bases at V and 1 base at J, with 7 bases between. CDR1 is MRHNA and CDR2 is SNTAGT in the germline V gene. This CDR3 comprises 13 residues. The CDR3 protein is CASSASSNTEAFF. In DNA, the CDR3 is TGTGCCAGCAGTGCCAGCTCGAACACTGAAGCTTTCTTT.

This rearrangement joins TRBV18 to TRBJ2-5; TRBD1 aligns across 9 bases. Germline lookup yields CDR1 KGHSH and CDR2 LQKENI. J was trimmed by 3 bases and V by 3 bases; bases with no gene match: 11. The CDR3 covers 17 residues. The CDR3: CASSPEKTGGTEETQYF. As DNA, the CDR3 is TGTGCCAGCTCACCTGAAAAGACAGGGGGGACGGAAGAGACCCAGTACTTC.